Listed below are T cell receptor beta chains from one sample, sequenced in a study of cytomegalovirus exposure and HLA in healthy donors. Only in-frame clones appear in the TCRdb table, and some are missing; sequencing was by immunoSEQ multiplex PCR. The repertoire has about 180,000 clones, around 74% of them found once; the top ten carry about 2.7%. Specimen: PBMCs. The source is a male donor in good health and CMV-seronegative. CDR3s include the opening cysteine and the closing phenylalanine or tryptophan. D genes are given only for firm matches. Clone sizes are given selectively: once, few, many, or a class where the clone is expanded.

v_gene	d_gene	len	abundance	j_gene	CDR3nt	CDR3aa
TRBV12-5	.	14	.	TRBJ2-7	TGTGCTAGTGGTACCTCGGGACTCTCCTACGAGCAGTACTTC	CASGTSGLSYEQYF
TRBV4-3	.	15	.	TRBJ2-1	TGCGCCAGCAGCCAAAACGGTTACTCCTACAATGAGCAGTTCTTC	CASSQNGYSYNEQFF
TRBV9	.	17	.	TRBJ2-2	TGTGCCAGCAGCGTTATGGGCGGGGGCCTACCCACCGGGGAGCTGTTTTTT	CASSVMGGGLPTGELFF
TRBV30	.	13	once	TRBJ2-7	TGTGCCTGGAGTCAGGGGCACTCCTACGAGCAGTACTTC	CAWSQGHSYEQYF
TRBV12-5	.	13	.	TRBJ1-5	TGTGCTAGTGGTTTGGTCCGAGACAGGCCCCAGCATTTT	CASGLVRDRPQHF
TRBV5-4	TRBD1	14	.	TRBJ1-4	TGTGCCAGCAGCTCCGGGACAGGGGACGGAAAACTGTTTTTT	CASSSGTGDGKLFF
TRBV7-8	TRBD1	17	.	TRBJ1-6	TGTGCCAGCAGCTCCCGGACAGGGCTGTCCTATAATTCACCCCTCCACTTT	CASSSRTGLSYNSPLHF
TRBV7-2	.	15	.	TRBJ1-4	TGTGCCAGCAGCTTAGAATTCCTAGGGGGAGAAAAACTGTTTTTT	CASSLEFLGGEKLFF
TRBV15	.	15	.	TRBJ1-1	TGTGCCACCAGCCCCGATCCGGGGATAGGGACTGAAGCTTTCTTT	CATSPDPGIGTEAFF
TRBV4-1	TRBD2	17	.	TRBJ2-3	TGCGCCAGCAGCGATCAGACGTATCGGGGGGTTACAGATACGCAGTATTTT	CASSDQTYRGVTDTQYF
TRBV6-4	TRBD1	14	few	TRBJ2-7	TGTGCCAGCTCCCCGGGACAGGGCAACTACGAGCAGTACTTC	CASSPGQGNYEQYF
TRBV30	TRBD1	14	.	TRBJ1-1	TGTGCCTGGAGTCCCGGGACAGATTATACTGAAGCTTTCTTT	CAWSPGTDYTEAFF
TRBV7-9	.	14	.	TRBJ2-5	TGTGCCAGCAGCTTTCAGGGGAGAGAAGAGACCCAGTACTTC	CASSFQGREETQYF